Listed below are T cell receptor beta chains from one sample, sequenced in a study of blood T cell repertoires in COVID-19. TCRdb's table, derived via immunoSEQ multiplex PCR, lists solely in-frame clones and lacks some. The table includes about 59,000 clones, 70% to 85% detected once. The sequenced sample was peripheral blood. These receptors all come from a man older than 75 with acute or convalescent COVID-19. CDR3s include the opening cysteine and the closing phenylalanine or tryptophan. A D gene is named only where the DNA matches it firmly.

V gene | D gene | CDR3 protein
TRBV5-4 | - | CASSPGGSEETQYF
TRBV10-2 | - | CASSEDGERKKLFF
TRBV29-1 | TRBD1 | CSVGGTGGAYGYTF
TRBV5-1 | - | CASSLGDSYGYTF
TRBV15 | TRBD1 | CATSRTGVSEAFF
TRBV3-1/TRBV3-2 | - | CASSQGGDTEAFF
TRBV4-2 | - | CASSQELATIYEQYF
TRBV5-1 | - | CASSLGHPSTDTQYF
TRBV21-1 | - | CASSKRARTGGYGYTF
TRBV5-1 | - | CASSLANRAAYEQYF
TRBV5-4 | TRBD2 | CASSSKTSGGPSEQFF
TRBV24-1 | - | CATSDPKQETQYF
TRBV19 | - | CATSARGYQETQYF
TRBV30 | TRBD1 | CAWTSGGRGYTF
TRBV11-3 | - | CASSSGISGANVLTF
TRBV12-5 | - | CASGKTANTGELFF
TRBV7-9 | TRBD1 | CASSIGTVQGYTF
TRBV7-9 | TRBD1 | CASSLGDRVYGYTF
TRBV27 | TRBD1 | CASSLRTGTGEAFF
TRBV11-2 | - | CASSLWRGGPAFF
TRBV10-3 | - | CAISEGASNEKLFF
TRBV18 | TRBD1 | CASSPGQAISGANVLTF
TRBV5-4 | - | CASSPPLVKPGETQYF
TRBV7-9 | TRBD1 | CASSLGQGANNEQFF
TRBV4-1 | - | CASSQDYREYEQYF
TRBV6-5 | TRBD1 | CATGGTGSYEQYF
TRBV18 | TRBD1 | CASSPQTGDQPQHF
TRBV18 | TRBD1 | CASSPPDRGYEQFF
TRBV5-1 | - | CASSLWPSSYNSPLHF
TRBV7-9 | - | CASSSGVTQHF
TRBV21-1 | - | CASGRLAGDTGELFF
TRBV28 | - | CASGGGSGGRTEAFF
TRBV5-6 | - | CASSLVGSGYTF
TRBV5-4 | TRBD2 | CASSLGTTDTQYF
TRBV18 | TRBD1 | CASSRTGNTEAFF
TRBV5-8 | - | CASSYSNEQFF
TRBV5-6 | - | CASSVIRWGDFSEAFF
TRBV7-9 | - | CASTHDSLGYEQYF
TRBV4-2 | - | CASSQDPMNTGELFF